The sample holds one count of the clone carrying this TCR beta chain. Trimming left V 0 bases short and J 5 bases short, with 11 bases between. Germline CDR1 reads LGHNA; CDR2 reads YNFKEQ. This CDR3 has 15 amino acids. Per the study methods: Reference gene primer amplification in the assay estimated nucleated cell counts. The table came from immunoSEQ multiplex PCR; TCRdb's copy has only in-frame clones and leaves some out. V and J calls and clone size follow that table, whereas D and trimming were derived from the DNA. The top ten hold 8% to 8.5% of the sample, which has fewer than 150,000 clones, roughly 88% seen once. The data derive from a study of blood T cell repertoires in COVID-19. Study at large: From the United States, Italy and Spain came samples of acute and convalescent COVID-19. The cDNA or gDNA used as material had been derived from T cells, B-cell-depleted T cells, or PBMCs.

The receptor was isolated from a woman aged 70-85 years who had recovered from COVID-19. The chain has TRBV4-2 and TRBJ2-1, with D possibly being TRBD2 (6 bases). The sequenced sample consisted of peripheral blood. As DNA, the CDR3 is TGTGCCAGCAGCCAAGACGGGACTTGGGACAATGAGCAGTTCTTC. This sequence encodes CASSQDGTWDNEQFF.